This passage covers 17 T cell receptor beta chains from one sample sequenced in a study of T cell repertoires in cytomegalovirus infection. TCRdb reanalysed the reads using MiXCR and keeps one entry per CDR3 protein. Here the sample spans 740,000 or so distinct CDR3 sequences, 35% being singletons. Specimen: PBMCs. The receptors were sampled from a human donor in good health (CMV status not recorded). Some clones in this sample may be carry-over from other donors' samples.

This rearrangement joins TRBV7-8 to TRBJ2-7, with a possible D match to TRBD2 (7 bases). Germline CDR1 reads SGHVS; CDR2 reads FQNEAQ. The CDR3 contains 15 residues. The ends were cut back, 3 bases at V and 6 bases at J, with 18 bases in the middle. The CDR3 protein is CASSFRGGVKGEQYF. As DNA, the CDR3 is TGTGCCAGCAGCTTTAGGGGGGGGGTTAAGGGCGAGCAGTACTTC.

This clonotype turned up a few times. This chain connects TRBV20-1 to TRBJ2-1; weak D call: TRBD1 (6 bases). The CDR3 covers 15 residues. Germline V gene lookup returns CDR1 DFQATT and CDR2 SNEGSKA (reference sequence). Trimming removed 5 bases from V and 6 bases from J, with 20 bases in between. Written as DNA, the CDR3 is TGCAGTGCTCATCCGCATGGGGGCCAAGGCAATGAGCAGTTCTTC. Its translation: CSAHPHGGQGNEQFF.

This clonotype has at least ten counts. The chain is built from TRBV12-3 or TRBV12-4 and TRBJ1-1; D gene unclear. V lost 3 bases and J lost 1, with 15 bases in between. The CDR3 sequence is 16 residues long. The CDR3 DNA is TGTGCCAGCAGTTTGTTCGGCCGAAGGGCGAACACTGAAGCTTTCTTT. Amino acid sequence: CASSLFGRRANTEAFF.

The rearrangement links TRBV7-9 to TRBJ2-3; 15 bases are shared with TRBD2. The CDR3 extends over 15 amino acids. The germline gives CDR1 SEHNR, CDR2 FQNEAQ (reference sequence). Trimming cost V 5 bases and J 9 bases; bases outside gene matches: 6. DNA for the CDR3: TGTGCCAGCAGCCATGGGACTAGCGGGGGGACGACGCAGTATTTT. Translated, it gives CASSHGTSGGTTQYF. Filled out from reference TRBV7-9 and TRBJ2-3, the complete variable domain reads DTGVSQNPRHKITKRGQNVTFRCDPISEHNRLYWYRQTLGQGPEFLTYFQNEAQLEKSRLLSDRFSAERPKGSFSTLEIQRTEQGDSAMYLCASSHGTSGGTTQYFGPGTRLTVL.

CDR3 coding DNA: TGTGCCATCAGCTTGACAGGGGAAAGCAATCAGCCCCAGCATTTT. Translated, it gives CAISLTGESNQPQHF. The rearrangement uses TRBV10-3 and TRBJ1-5; 8 nucleotides match TRBD1. V shed 6 bases and J 1 base; nucleotides not matched to a gene: 5. Germline values: CDR1 ENHRY, CDR2 SYGVKD. The CDR3 contains 15 residues.

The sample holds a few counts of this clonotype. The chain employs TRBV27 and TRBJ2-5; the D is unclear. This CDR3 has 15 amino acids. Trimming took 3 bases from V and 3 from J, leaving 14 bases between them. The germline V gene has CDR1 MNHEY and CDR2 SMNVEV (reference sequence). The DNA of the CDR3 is TGTGCCAGCAGTTTGAGAAGAGTAAAAAAAGAGACCCAGTACTTC. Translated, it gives CASSLRRVKKETQYF.

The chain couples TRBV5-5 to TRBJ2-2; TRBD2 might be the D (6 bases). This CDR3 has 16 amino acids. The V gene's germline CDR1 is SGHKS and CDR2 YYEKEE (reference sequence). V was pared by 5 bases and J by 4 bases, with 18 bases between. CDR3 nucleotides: TGTGCCAGCAGTATCCCTGTCGGGCGGGGCACCGGGGAGCTGTTTTTT. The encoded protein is CASSIPVGRGTGELFF.

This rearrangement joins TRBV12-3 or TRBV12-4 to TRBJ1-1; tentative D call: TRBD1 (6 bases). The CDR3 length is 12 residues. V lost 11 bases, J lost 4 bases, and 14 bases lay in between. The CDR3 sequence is CASQTGSTEAFF. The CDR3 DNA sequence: TGTGCCTCCCAAACAGGGTCCACTGAAGCTTTCTTT.

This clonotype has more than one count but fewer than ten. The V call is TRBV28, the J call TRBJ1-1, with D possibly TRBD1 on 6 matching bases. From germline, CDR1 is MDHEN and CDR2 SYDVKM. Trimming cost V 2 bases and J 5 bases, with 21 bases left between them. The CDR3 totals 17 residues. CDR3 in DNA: TGTGCCAGCAGTTTACAGGGGCCTGCGGGAGGGGCAACTGAAGCTTTCTTT. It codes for CASSLQGPAGGATEAFF.

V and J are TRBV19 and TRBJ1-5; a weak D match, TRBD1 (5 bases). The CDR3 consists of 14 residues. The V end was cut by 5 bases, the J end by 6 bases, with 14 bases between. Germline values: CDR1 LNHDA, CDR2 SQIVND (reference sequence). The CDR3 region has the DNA TGTGCCAGTAGTGACGACGGGGGTACTCAGCCCCAGCATTTT. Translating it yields CASSDDGGTQPQHF.

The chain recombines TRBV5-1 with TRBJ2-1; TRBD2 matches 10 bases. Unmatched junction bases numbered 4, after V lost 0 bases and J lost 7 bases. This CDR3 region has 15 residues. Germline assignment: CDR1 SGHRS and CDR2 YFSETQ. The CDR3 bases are TGCGCCAGCAGCTTGGGCCAGCGGGAGGGGAATGAGCAGTTCTTC. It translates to CASSLGQREGNEQFF. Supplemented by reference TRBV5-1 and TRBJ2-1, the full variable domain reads KAGVTQTPRYLIKTRGQQVTLSCSPISGHRSVSWYQQTPGQGLQFLFEYFSETQRNKGNFPGRFSGRQFSNSRSEMNVSTLELGDSALYLCASSLGQREGNEQFFGPGTRLTVL.

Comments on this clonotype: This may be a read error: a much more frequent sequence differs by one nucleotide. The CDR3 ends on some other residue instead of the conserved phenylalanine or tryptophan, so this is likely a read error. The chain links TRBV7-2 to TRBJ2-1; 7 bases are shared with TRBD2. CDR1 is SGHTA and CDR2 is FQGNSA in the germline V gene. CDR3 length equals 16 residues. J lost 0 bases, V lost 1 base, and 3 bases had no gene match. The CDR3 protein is CASSLVGGSSYNEQFC. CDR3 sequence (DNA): TGTGCCAGCAGCTTAGTCGGCGGGAGCTCCTACAATGAGCAGTTCTGC.

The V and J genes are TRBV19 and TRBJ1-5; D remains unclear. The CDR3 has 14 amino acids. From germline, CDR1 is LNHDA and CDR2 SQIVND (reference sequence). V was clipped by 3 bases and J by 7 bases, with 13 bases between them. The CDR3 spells CASSIAGSSQPQHF. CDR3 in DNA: TGTGCCAGTAGTATCGCGGGATCTTCCCAGCCCCAGCATTTT.

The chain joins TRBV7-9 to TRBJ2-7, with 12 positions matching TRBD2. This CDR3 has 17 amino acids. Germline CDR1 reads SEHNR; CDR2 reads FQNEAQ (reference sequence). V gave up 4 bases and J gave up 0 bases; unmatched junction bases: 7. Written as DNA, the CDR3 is TGTGCCAGCAGCTCGACTAGCGGGAGTTCGAGCTCCTACGAGCAGTACTTC. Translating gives CASSSTSGSSSSYEQYF.

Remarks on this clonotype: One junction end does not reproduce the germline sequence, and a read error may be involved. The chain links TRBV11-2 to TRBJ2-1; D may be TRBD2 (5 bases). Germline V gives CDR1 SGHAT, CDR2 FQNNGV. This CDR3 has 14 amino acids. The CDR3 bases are TGTGCCATCAGCTTAGAAAGGTTCGGGGATGAGCAGTTCTTC. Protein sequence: CAISLERFGDEQFF.

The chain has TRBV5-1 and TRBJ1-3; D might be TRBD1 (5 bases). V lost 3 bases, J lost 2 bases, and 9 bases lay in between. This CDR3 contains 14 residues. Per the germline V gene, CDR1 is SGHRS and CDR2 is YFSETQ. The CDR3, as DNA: TGCGCCAGCAGCTCGACAGTAACTGGAAACACCATATATTTT. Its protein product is CASSSTVTGNTIYF.

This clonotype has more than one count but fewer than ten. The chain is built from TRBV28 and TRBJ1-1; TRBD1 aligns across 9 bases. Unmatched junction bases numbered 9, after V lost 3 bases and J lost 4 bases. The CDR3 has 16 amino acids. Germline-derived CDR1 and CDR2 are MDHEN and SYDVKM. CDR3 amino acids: CASSLHPGTGPTEAFF. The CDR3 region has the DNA TGTGCCAGCAGTTTGCACCCCGGGACAGGGCCCACTGAAGCTTTCTTT.